Listed below are T cell receptor beta chains from one sample, sequenced in a study of technical replicates of blood from a few donors. Produced via immunoSEQ multiplex PCR; TCRdb's table is partial and in-frame only. The sample gives 70,000 to 85,000 clones, 97% of which show up once; 0.15% to 0.2% is in the top ten. The sequencing sample was made of T cells isolated from PBMCs. Every receptor here comes from a human donor in good health. Both conserved end residues are part of each CDR3. Each record gives: D gene, clone size, J gene, V gene, CDR3 DNA, CDR3 protein. A D gene is named only where the DNA matches it firmly. Rows may omit the clone size; those that give it use once, few, many or a size class.

d_gene: -; abundance: -; j_gene: TRBJ1-5; v_gene: TRBV2; CDR3nt: TGTGCCAGCAGTCGCGGAGCAGGGGTCCAGCCCCAGCATTTT; CDR3aa: CASSRGAGVQPQHF
d_gene: -; abundance: -; j_gene: TRBJ1-1; v_gene: TRBV18; CDR3nt: TGTGCCAGCTCAGCGCGCAGGGATAACACTGAAGCTTTCTTT; CDR3aa: CASSARRDNTEAFF
d_gene: TRBD1; abundance: -; j_gene: TRBJ1-2; v_gene: TRBV25-1; CDR3nt: TGTGCCAGCAGTGCTCCGGGACAGGAATACTATGGCTACACCTTC; CDR3aa: CASSAPGQEYYGYTF
d_gene: -; abundance: -; j_gene: TRBJ1-4; v_gene: TRBV2; CDR3nt: TGTGCCAGCAGTGAAGCACGGACCGAGGGCGAAAAACTGTTTTTT; CDR3aa: CASSEARTEGEKLFF
d_gene: TRBD1; abundance: -; j_gene: TRBJ1-3; v_gene: TRBV29-1; CDR3nt: TGCAGCGTTGAAGATCCCACGGAGGGGGCTAGTGCCGGGGAGCGCAGGGCCTCTGGAAACACCATATATTTT; CDR3aa: CSVEDPTEGASAGERRASGNTIYF
d_gene: -; abundance: -; j_gene: TRBJ1-1; v_gene: TRBV6-1; CDR3nt: TGTGCCAGCAGCTTGGAGGGCGCCACTGAAGCTTTCTTT; CDR3aa: CASSLEGATEAFF
d_gene: TRBD2; abundance: -; j_gene: TRBJ2-1; v_gene: TRBV7-9; CDR3nt: TGTGCCAGCAGCCGACTCATAGCGGGAGGTCTAGATGAGCAGTTCTTC; CDR3aa: CASSRLIAGGLDEQFF
d_gene: -; abundance: -; j_gene: TRBJ1-4; v_gene: TRBV4-1; CDR3nt: TGCGCCAGCAGCCAAGTGTTGTCAGGGTTTGGTGAAAAACTGTTTTTT; CDR3aa: CASSQVLSGFGEKLFF
d_gene: -; abundance: -; j_gene: TRBJ1-2; v_gene: TRBV6-1; CDR3nt: TGTGCCAGCAACAGGATTAACTATGGCTACACCTTC; CDR3aa: CASNRINYGYTF
d_gene: TRBD1; abundance: -; j_gene: TRBJ2-7; v_gene: TRBV28; CDR3nt: TGTGCCAGCAGTCCGCGGGACAGGGGAGCCTACGAGCAGTACTTC; CDR3aa: CASSPRDRGAYEQYF
d_gene: TRBD2; abundance: -; j_gene: TRBJ2-3; v_gene: TRBV28; CDR3nt: TGTGCCAGCAGTAGTAGCGGGAGCTCGGGAGATACGCAGTATTTT; CDR3aa: CASSSSGSSGDTQYF
d_gene: -; abundance: -; j_gene: TRBJ1-2; v_gene: TRBV5-5; CDR3nt: TGTGCCAGCAGCTTGGTTCTGGCTGATGGCTACACCTTC; CDR3aa: CASSLVLADGYTF
d_gene: -; abundance: -; j_gene: TRBJ1-6; v_gene: TRBV27; CDR3nt: TGTGCCAGCAGTTTTCGGACAAGTAATTCACCCCTCCACTTT; CDR3aa: CASSFRTSNSPLHF
d_gene: TRBD1; abundance: -; j_gene: TRBJ2-7; v_gene: TRBV18; CDR3nt: TGTGCCAGCTCACCACCGGGACAGTACTACGAGCAGTACTTC; CDR3aa: CASSPPGQYYEQYF
d_gene: TRBD2; abundance: -; j_gene: TRBJ2-3; v_gene: TRBV4-1; CDR3nt: TGCGCCAGCAGCCAAAAACCGGGACTAGGGGGCACAGATACGCAGTATTTT; CDR3aa: CASSQKPGLGGTDTQYF
d_gene: TRBD1; abundance: -; j_gene: TRBJ1-2; v_gene: TRBV18; CDR3nt: TGTGCCAGCTCAGTGGACAGGAACTATGGCTACACCTTC; CDR3aa: CASSVDRNYGYTF
d_gene: TRBD2; abundance: -; j_gene: TRBJ2-3; v_gene: TRBV6-1; CDR3nt: TGTGCCAGCCTCAAACTAGCGGGAGGCACAGATACGCAGTATTTT; CDR3aa: CASLKLAGGTDTQYF
d_gene: -; abundance: -; j_gene: TRBJ2-2; v_gene: TRBV29-1; CDR3nt: TGCAGCGTTGAAGATCGGGAGACAGGGATCACCGGGGAGCTGTTTTTT; CDR3aa: CSVEDRETGITGELFF
d_gene: -; abundance: -; j_gene: TRBJ1-3; v_gene: TRBV9; CDR3nt: TGTGCCAGCAGCGTAGTTTCAGGCAAAGGAAACACCATATATTTT; CDR3aa: CASSVVSGKGNTIYF
d_gene: -; abundance: -; j_gene: TRBJ1-6; v_gene: TRBV19; CDR3nt: TGTGCCAGTAGTATTTCCCCCCCCGGGGGGCTAGGATCACCCCTCCACTTT; CDR3aa: CASSISPPGGLGSPLHF
d_gene: TRBD1; abundance: -; j_gene: TRBJ2-7; v_gene: TRBV28; CDR3nt: TGTGCCAGCGACAGGGCTGGCGAGCAGTACTTC; CDR3aa: CASDRAGEQYF
d_gene: TRBD1; abundance: -; j_gene: TRBJ1-3; v_gene: TRBV10-2; CDR3nt: TGCGCCAGCGGCAAGGGACAGGGTGTGGACACCATATATTTT; CDR3aa: CASGKGQGVDTIYF
d_gene: TRBD2; abundance: -; j_gene: TRBJ2-7; v_gene: TRBV14; CDR3nt: TGTGCCAGCAGCCAGCTAGAGACTAGCATCTACGAGCAGTACTTC; CDR3aa: CASSQLETSIYEQYF
d_gene: TRBD1; abundance: -; j_gene: TRBJ2-7; v_gene: TRBV10-3; CDR3nt: TGTGCCATCAGTGAGAATCCGGGACAGGGTCGCTCCTACGAGCAGTACTTC; CDR3aa: CAISENPGQGRSYEQYF
d_gene: -; abundance: -; j_gene: TRBJ1-6; v_gene: TRBV11-2; CDR3nt: TGTGCCAGCAGCTACAGGGAGCTTTCACCCCTCCACTTT; CDR3aa: CASSYRELSPLHF
d_gene: -; abundance: -; j_gene: TRBJ1-1; v_gene: TRBV2; CDR3nt: TGTGCCAGCAGTGTTCAGGGGCCAGGCACTGAAGCTTTCTTT; CDR3aa: CASSVQGPGTEAFF
d_gene: -; abundance: -; j_gene: TRBJ2-2; v_gene: TRBV27; CDR3nt: TGTGCCAGCAGTTTCCAAGGGGGACGCTCGAACACCGGGGAGCTGTTTTTT; CDR3aa: CASSFQGGRSNTGELFF
d_gene: -; abundance: -; j_gene: TRBJ1-3; v_gene: TRBV9; CDR3nt: TGTGCCAGCAGCGGACAACTAAACACCATATATTTT; CDR3aa: CASSGQLNTIYF
d_gene: TRBD2; abundance: -; j_gene: TRBJ2-5; v_gene: TRBV7-2; CDR3nt: TGTGCCAGCGGGACTAGCGGGAGGGTATGGGAGACCCAGTACTTC; CDR3aa: CASGTSGRVWETQYF
d_gene: TRBD1; abundance: -; j_gene: TRBJ1-4; v_gene: TRBV7-2; CDR3nt: TGTGCCAGCAGCTTCCAGGGGACAGATAATGAAAAACTGTTTTTT; CDR3aa: CASSFQGTDNEKLFF
d_gene: TRBD1; abundance: once; j_gene: TRBJ1-4; v_gene: TRBV28; CDR3nt: TGTGCCAGCAGGAATACAGGGGGAGGGAATGAAAAACTGTTTTTT; CDR3aa: CASRNTGGGNEKLFF
d_gene: -; abundance: -; j_gene: TRBJ1-3; v_gene: TRBV29-1; CDR3nt: TGCAGCGTTTGGACAGAAGGAAACACCATATATTTT; CDR3aa: CSVWTEGNTIYF
d_gene: -; abundance: -; j_gene: TRBJ2-6; v_gene: TRBV11-2; CDR3nt: TGTGCCAGCAGCTTATTTCCAGGCGCATCTGGGGCCAACGTCCTGACTTTC; CDR3aa: CASSLFPGASGANVLTF
d_gene: -; abundance: -; j_gene: TRBJ1-1; v_gene: TRBV28; CDR3nt: TGTGCCAGCAATATACTAGGGAGAGCTTTCTTT; CDR3aa: CASNILGRAFF
d_gene: -; abundance: -; j_gene: TRBJ2-7; v_gene: TRBV18; CDR3nt: TGTGCCAGCTCCCTTACCGGGACTTTAACCTACGAGCAGTACTTC; CDR3aa: CASSLTGTLTYEQYF
d_gene: -; abundance: -; j_gene: TRBJ2-7; v_gene: TRBV27; CDR3nt: TGTGCCAGCAGTTTAACAGATTCCTACGAGCAGTACTTC; CDR3aa: CASSLTDSYEQYF
d_gene: -; abundance: -; j_gene: TRBJ1-1; v_gene: TRBV28; CDR3nt: TGTGCCAGCAGCCTCCTTGGCCCCGTCGGGGGGGCTTTCTTT; CDR3aa: CASSLLGPVGGAFF
d_gene: TRBD2; abundance: -; j_gene: TRBJ2-1; v_gene: TRBV6-1; CDR3nt: TGTGCCAGCAGGGCCCTAGCGGGAGGAGGGAATGAGCAGTTCTTC; CDR3aa: CASRALAGGGNEQFF
d_gene: -; abundance: -; j_gene: TRBJ2-1; v_gene: TRBV9; CDR3nt: TGTGCCAGCAGCGTAAGTGGGCACAATGAGCAGTTCTTC; CDR3aa: CASSVSGHNEQFF
d_gene: -; abundance: -; j_gene: TRBJ2-1; v_gene: TRBV2; CDR3nt: TGTGCCAGCAGATCTGACGGGGATGAGCAGTTCTTC; CDR3aa: CASRSDGDEQFF
d_gene: -; abundance: -; j_gene: TRBJ2-7; v_gene: TRBV7-2; CDR3nt: TGTGCCAGCAGCAAAAAGGGGCTTGAGGACCACGAGCAGTACTTC; CDR3aa: CASSKKGLEDHEQYF